Below, 13 T cell receptor beta chains from the same sample are listed, as sequenced in a study of Ad26.COV2.S vaccination and SARS-CoV-2 variants. Profiled with immunoSEQ multiplex PCR; TCRdb holds only in-frame clones, not every one. The sample comprises roughly 460,000 clones, about 89% of which are singletons, and 1.5% to 2% rests with the top ten. As to treatment: roughly 18 received Ad26.COV2.S at low or high dose, single or two shots; roughly 5 received placebo; per-sample allocation not given. Sampling took place 63 days after the first vaccine or placebo injection. Sequencing was performed on peripheral blood, taken in a trial of Ad26.COV2.S vaccine versus placebo. The receptor set was obtained from a person between 18 and 60 years old who received the Ad26.COV2.S COVID-19 vaccine or a placebo.

The rearrangement uses TRBV6-6 and TRBJ1-3; D is ambiguous. The CDR3 length is 14 residues. Germline assignment: CDR1 MNHNY and CDR2 SVGAGI (reference sequence). V lost 6 bases and J lost 2, with 11 bases in between. The CDR3 loop reads CASRPTSTGNTIYF. CDR3 DNA: TGTGCCAGCAGACCAACAAGTACTGGAAACACCATATATTTT.

The chain carries TRBV9 and TRBJ1-1; 11 bases fit TRBD1. This CDR3 comprises 15 residues. With V trimmed by 3 bases and J by 4 bases, 5 bases remained unmatched. Germline CDR1 is SGDLS and CDR2 is YYNGEE. CDR3: CASSAGTGGGTEAFF. The CDR3 coding sequence is TGTGCCAGCAGCGCCGGGACAGGGGGTGGCACTGAAGCTTTCTTT. Looking up the rest from reference TRBV9 and TRBJ1-1 gives the full variable domain: DSGVTQTPKHLITATGQRVTLRCSPRSGDLSVYWYQQSLDQGLQFLIQYYNGEERAKGNILERFSAQQFPDLHSELNLSSLELGDSALYFCASSAGTGGGTEAFFGQGTRLTVV.

As concerns this clone: The junction shows a germline mismatch at one end, possibly a read error. This chain joins TRBV3-1 (or the pseudogene TRBV3-2) and TRBJ2-1; D may match TRBD1 or TRBD2 (5 bases each). This CDR3 spans 11 amino acids. Germline V lookup: CDR1 LGHDT, CDR2 YNNKEL (reference sequence). In DNA form, the CDR3 reads TGTGCCAGCAGCCAAGGCCCGGGGACCCTCTTC. This gives the protein CASSQGPGTLF.

The rearrangement uses TRBV19 and TRBJ1-1; 9 nucleotides agree with TRBD1. V trimming: 6 bases; J trimming: 5 bases; junction bases outside the gene matches: 7. This CDR3 has 14 amino acids. Germline lookup yields CDR1 LNHDA and CDR2 SQIVND (reference sequence). This CDR3 is CASSWTGVETEAFF. DNA for the CDR3: TGTGCCAGTAGCTGGACAGGGGTCGAAACTGAAGCTTTCTTT.

The chain combines TRBV30 with TRBJ2-1; D is unclear. Deletions cut 8 bases from V and 5 bases from J, with 22 bases between. The CDR3 spans 15 residues. The V gene's germline CDR1 is GTSNPN and CDR2 SVGIG (reference sequence). CDR3 DNA: TGTGCCCTGCTCTCAACTACCCCCTTTCACAATGAGCAGTTCTTC. Its translation: CALLSTTPFHNEQFF.

The chain couples TRBV3-1 (or the pseudogene TRBV3-2) to TRBJ1-1; no clear D gene. The CDR3 has 15 amino acids. CDR1 is LGHDT, CDR2 YNNKEL, per germline (reference sequence). Trimming cost V 4 bases and J 0 bases, with 12 bases left between them. For the CDR3, the DNA is TGTGCCAGCAGCCCCGAAGTAGGGATGAACACTGAAGCTTTCTTT. Translating gives CASSPEVGMNTEAFF.

Concerning this clone: One junction end disagrees with the germline gene, perhaps due to a read error. The chain couples TRBV2 to TRBJ2-1, with D possibly matching TRBD1 (6 bases). This CDR3 has 10 amino acids. Germline CDR1 is SNHLY and CDR2 is FYNNEI. The CDR3 sequence is CASSWTEPFF. CDR3 nucleotides: TGTGCCAGCAGCTGGACAGAGCCGTTCTTC.

The chain has TRBV2 and TRBJ2-5; 12 bases line up with TRBD2. CDR1 and CDR2 from the germline V gene are SNHLY and FYNNEI. Unmatched junction bases numbered 11, after V lost 4 bases and J lost 2 bases. The CDR3 contains 18 residues. The CDR3 protein is CASSVLASGGGLQETQYF. Written as DNA, the CDR3 is TGTGCCAGCAGTGTTCTCGCTAGCGGGGGGGGTTTACAAGAGACCCAGTACTTC. Together with reference TRBV2 and TRBJ2-5, the CDR3 gives the full variable domain: EPEVTQTPSHQVTQMGQEVILRCVPISNHLYFYWYRQILGQKVEFLVSFYNNEISEKSEIFDDQFSVERPDGSNFTLKIRSTKLEDSAMYFCASSVLASGGGLQETQYFGPGTRLLVL.

This chain links TRBV5-1 with TRBJ2-5; D is ambiguous. Per the germline V gene, CDR1 is SGHRS and CDR2 is YFSETQ. The germline V and J ends were trimmed by 3 bases and 1 base, with 13 bases remaining between them. This CDR3 is built from 15 residues. The CDR3 spells CASSWGKSSQETQYF. The DNA of the CDR3 is TGCGCCAGCAGCTGGGGAAAATCGTCCCAAGAGACCCAGTACTTC. Full variable domain (remainder filled in from reference TRBV5-1 and TRBJ2-5): KAGVTQTPRYLIKTRGQQVTLSCSPISGHRSVSWYQQTPGQGLQFLFEYFSETQRNKGNFPGRFSGRQFSNSRSEMNVSTLELGDSALYLCASSWGKSSQETQYFGPGTRLLVL.

As regards this clone: The sample contains more than one DNA sequence encoding this CDR3. V is TRBV6-1 and J is TRBJ1-2; D is undetermined. The CDR3 has 11 amino acids. The V gene lost 3 bases and the J gene lost 4 bases, with 3 bases spanning the gap. CDR1 is MNHNS and CDR2 is SASEGT in the germline V gene. DNA for the CDR3: TGTGCCAGCAGTGAGGGCTATGGCTACACCTTC. Its translation: CASSEGYGYTF.

The CDR3 region is CASTKLALAGGTDGELFF. In DNA, the CDR3 is TGCGCCAGCACCAAACTTGCGCTAGCGGGCGGGACGGACGGGGAGCTGTTTTTT. The rearrangement uses TRBV5-1 and TRBJ2-2, with 8 bases aligning to TRBD2. Per germline, CDR1 SGHRS and CDR2 YFSETQ. J gave up 7 bases and V 6 bases, and 20 bases lay outside the gene matches. The CDR3 consists of 18 residues.

This rearrangement joins TRBV6-5 to TRBJ1-1, with no clear D. The V gene's germline CDR1 is MNHEY and CDR2 SVGAGI. This CDR3 is built from 13 residues. Trimming left V 10 bases short and J 5 bases short, with 17 bases between. The CDR3 here is CATQPFRLTEAFF. As DNA, the CDR3 is TGTGCCACCCAGCCTTTTAGGCTAACTGAAGCTTTCTTT.

This clone appeared a few times. The chain recombines TRBV4-3 with TRBJ2-1; no definite D call. The germline V gene encodes CDR1 LGHNA and CDR2 YSLEER. Trimming removed 5 bases at V and 0 bases at J, with 11 bases between. There are 15 residues in the CDR3. DNA for the CDR3: TGCGCCAGCAGCTCGACCGTGAACTCCTACAATGAGCAGTTCTTC. Encoded protein: CASSSTVNSYNEQFF.